This T cell receptor (beta chain) was documented in a study of T cells in Graves' hyperthyroidism and ophthalmopathy. Study-wide background: Peripheral blood samples were taken at initial diagnosis, prior to any treatment.

Exclusion criteria comprised uncontrolled infection, other autoimmune disease, pregnancy or lactation. In its sample, this clonotype was seen many times. Authors of the study amplified TCR beta CDR3 regions from RNA transcripts. The HTBI set primed first-round TCR CDR3 RT-PCR. TCRdb fed the multiplex PCR reads into MiXCR, producing one record per CDR3 protein. The data show around 270,000 distinct CDR3 sequences, around 20% seen once. The CDR3 runs 16 residues. V lost 5 bases to trimming and J lost 0 bases, with 15 bases between them. Germline-derived CDR1 and CDR2 are SGHAT and FQNNGV. The sequenced sample consisted of blood. The gene calls are TRBV11-2 and TRBJ2-3, with a weak D call TRBD2 (5 bases). This clonotype was sampled from a man between 50 and 59 years old with Graves' ophthalmopathy. The CDR3 protein is CASSLLEVASTDTQYF. DNA of the CDR3: TGTGCCAGCAGCCTCCTGGAGGTAGCTAGCACAGATACGCAGTATTTT. Based on the CDR3 plus reference TRBV11-2 and TRBJ2-3, the full variable domain is EAGVAQSPRYKIIEKRQSVAFWCNPISGHATLYWYQQILGQGPKLLIQFQNNGVVDDSQLPKDRFSAERLKGVDSTLKIQPAKLEDSAVYLCASSLLEVASTDTQYFGPGTRLTVL.